The clone carrying this T cell receptor beta chain was seen a handful of times. Antigen unknown. The record originates from a study of T cells after yellow fever vaccination. TCRdb processed the 5' RACE reads anew with MiXCR; each CDR3 protein has one entry. The repertoire holds 500,000 to 650,000 distinct CDR3 sequences, more than 9% seen once, with under 15% in the top ten. Study results and limitations: Post-booster repertoires contained most primary-vaccination clones again (approximately 97% CD4, around 88% CD8).

CDR3 length equals 15 residues. CDR1 SEHNR and CDR2 FQNEAQ come from the germline V gene (reference sequence). Trimming cost V 5 bases and J 0 bases, with 11 bases left between them. Sequenced material: PBMCs, taken on the day of the yellow fever booster vaccination. The chain uses TRBV7-9 and TRBJ2-1; D remains unclear. This receptor was taken from a man in his thirties or forties who received the YFV17D yellow fever vaccine. The CDR3 region is CASSPAYSSYNEQFF. Written as DNA, the CDR3 is TGTGCCAGCAGCCCCGCTTACAGCTCCTACAATGAGCAGTTCTTC.